A selection of T cell receptor beta chains follows, all from one sample in a study of T cell repertoires in cytomegalovirus infection. Via MiXCR, TCRdb re-called the reads, giving one row per CDR3 protein. The data contain 200,000 to 250,000 distinct CDR3 sequences, approximately 22% of them singletons. The sample comprised CD8+ T cells from PBMCs. All receptors come from a human donor in good health (CMV status not recorded). Some clones in this sample may be carry-over from other donors' samples. Both conserved end residues are part of each CDR3. Fields, in order: CDR3 length, J gene, V gene, D gene, clone size, CDR3 protein, CDR3 DNA. A D gene is named only where the DNA matches it firmly. Size is stated for part of the rows, as once, few or many counts, or as a class when the clone is expanded.

15,TRBJ1-5,TRBV9,TRBD1,once,CASSPGTGSHQPQHF,TGTGCCAGCAGCCCGGGGACAGGGAGCCATCAGCCCCAGCATTTT
15,TRBJ2-1,TRBV2,.,.,CANEIPAKSGNEQFF,TGTGCCAACGAGATTCCGGCGAAGTCCGGCAATGAGCAGTTCTTC
16,TRBJ2-5,TRBV20-1,.,.,CSARGAERPPQETQYF,TGCAGTGCTAGAGGTGCAGAGCGGCCTCCCCAAGAGACCCAGTACTTC
16,TRBJ2-3,TRBV28,TRBD2,.,CASNPRDGGDTDTQYF,TGTGCCAGCAACCCCAGGGACGGGGGGGACACAGATACGCAGTATTTT
15,TRBJ2-1,TRBV5-5,.,.,CASSLWGSSYNEQFF,TGTGCCAGCAGCTTGTGGGGGAGCTCCTACAATGAGCAGTTCTTC
17,TRBJ1-6,TRBV7-9,.,few,CASSLAPGPPHNSPLHF,TGTGCCAGCAGCTTAGCCCCGGGGCCGCCCCACAATTCACCCCTCCACTTT
14,TRBJ1-2,TRBV20-1,.,.,CSAREGVANYGYTF,TGCAGTGCTAGAGAGGGGGTAGCTAACTATGGCTACACCTTC
14,TRBJ1-2,TRBV7-2,.,.,CASSLPGDVYGYTF,TGTGCCAGCAGCTTACCAGGGGATGTCTATGGCTACACCTTC
15,TRBJ2-3,TRBV5-1,.,.,CASSFVGEGTDTQYF,TGCGCCAGCAGCTTTGTTGGGGAAGGCACAGATACGCAGTATTTT
15,TRBJ2-7,TRBV5-1,.,.,CASSPVWGGDYEQYF,TGCGCCAGCAGCCCGGTTTGGGGCGGGGATTACGAGCAGTACTTC
15,TRBJ2-1,TRBV7-2,TRBD2,.,CASSSSGGDYNEQFF,TGTGCCAGCAGCTCTAGCGGGGGGGATTACAATGAGCAGTTCTTC
15,TRBJ2-5,TRBV18,.,.,CASSRQGDSQETQYF,TGTGCCAGCTCACGGCAGGGCGACAGCCAAGAGACCCAGTACTTC
15,TRBJ1-1,TRBV5-1,.,.,CASSLPQGQNTEAFF,TGCGCCAGCAGCTTGCCACAGGGTCAAAACACTGAAGCTTTCTTT
16,TRBJ2-4,TRBV7-9,.,.,CASSLGGALAKNIQYF,TGTGCCAGCAGCTTAGGCGGGGCTCTAGCCAAAAACATTCAGTACTTC
13,TRBJ2-1,TRBV29-1,.,few,CSVYRVSYNEQFF,TGCAGCGTCTACAGGGTCTCCTACAATGAGCAGTTCTTC
17,TRBJ1-2,TRBV4-1,.,few,CASSLSPSGVSNYGYTF,TGCGCCAGCAGCCTGTCGCCCTCAGGGGTCTCTAACTATGGCTACACCTTC
15,TRBJ1-2,TRBV28,.,.,CASSLLRPPNYGYTF,TGTGCCAGCAGTTTATTGAGGCCTCCTAACTATGGCTACACCTTC
16,TRBJ1-2,TRBV20-1,TRBD1,.,CSARDLRQGVRHGYTF,TGCAGTGCTAGAGATCTGAGACAGGGGGTTCGGCATGGCTACACCTTC
16,TRBJ1-1,TRBV6-1,.,.,CASSELGYGLNTEAFF,TGTGCCAGCAGTGAACTGGGGTACGGCCTGAACACTGAAGCTTTCTTT
13,TRBJ2-3,TRBV28,.,.,CASSLGRTDTQYF,TGTGCCAGCAGTTTAGGTCGCACAGATACGCAGTATTTT
12,TRBJ2-3,TRBV6-1,.,.,CASSTLTDTQYF,TGTGCCAGCAGTACCCTCACAGATACGCAGTATTTT
15,TRBJ2-7,TRBV7-9,TRBD1,few,CASSPEGTGTIGQYF,TGTGCCAGCAGCCCCGAGGGGACAGGCACTATTGGGCAGTACTTC
15,TRBJ1-2,TRBV7-3,.,once,CASSLVRQPNYGYTF,TGTGCCAGCAGCTTAGTGCGTCAGCCTAACTATGGCTACACCTTC
17,TRBJ2-1,TRBV20-1,.,few,CSARDFTAGLNYNEQFF,TGCAGTGCTAGAGATTTTACTGCGGGACTCAACTACAATGAGCAGTTCTTC
17,TRBJ2-5,TRBV4-2,.,many,CASSPEMAVPVQETQYF,TGTGCCAGCAGCCCAGAAATGGCGGTGCCGGTCCAAGAGACCCAGTACTTC
15,TRBJ2-1,TRBV6-5,TRBD2,.,CASSYPREGYNEQFF,TGTGCCAGCAGTTACCCCAGGGAGGGGTACAATGAGCAGTTCTTC
15,TRBJ2-1,TRBV7-2,TRBD2,many,CASSLGGGVLNEQFF,TGTGCCAGCAGCTTGGGCGGGGGAGTGTTGAATGAGCAGTTCTTC
14,TRBJ1-1,TRBV7-9,.,few,CASSPPTGDTEAFF,TGTGCCAGCAGCCCACCGACCGGGGACACTGAAGCTTTCTTT
12,TRBJ2-7,TRBV5-1,.,.,CASSFGSHEQYF,TGCGCCAGCAGCTTCGGCAGCCACGAGCAGTACTTC
16,TRBJ2-5,TRBV12-3/TRBV12-4,TRBD1,many,CASSIPGQGAGETQYF,TGTGCCAGCAGTATCCCGGGACAGGGGGCCGGAGAGACCCAGTACTTC
13,TRBJ1-2,TRBV12-3/TRBV12-4,.,few,CASSLGPGDGYTF,TGTGCCAGCAGTTTGGGCCCAGGGGATGGCTACACCTTC
15,TRBJ1-4,TRBV7-6,.,few,CASSLGSTGDEKLFF,TGTGCCAGCAGCTTAGGTTCTACGGGTGATGAAAAACTGTTTTTT
15,TRBJ2-3,TRBV6-5,.,many,CASSYYPLDTAGQYF,TGTGCCAGCAGTTACTACCCCTTGGACACCGCCGGGCAGTATTTT
11,TRBJ2-7,TRBV6-5,TRBD2,.,CASVGGYEQYF,TGTGCCAGCGTCGGGGGGTACGAGCAGTACTTC
13,TRBJ1-2,TRBV29-1,TRBD1,.,CSVEEGAPYGYTF,TGCAGCGTTGAGGAGGGGGCGCCTTATGGCTACACCTTC
13,TRBJ2-1,TRBV19,.,few,CASIGVTYNEQFF,TGTGCCAGTATTGGCGTTACCTACAATGAGCAGTTCTTC
16,TRBJ1-2,TRBV12-3/TRBV12-4,.,few,CASSSSGQGPIYGYTF,TGTGCCAGCAGTTCATCGGGCCAGGGGCCGATCTATGGCTACACCTTC
14,TRBJ2-1,TRBV12-5,.,.,CASGLGTVYNEQFF,TGTGCTAGTGGTTTGGGGACAGTTTACAATGAGCAGTTCTTC
14,TRBJ1-1,TRBV20-1,.,.,CSASQGRLNTEAFF,TGCAGTGCTAGTCAGGGGCGTTTGAACACTGAAGCTTTCTTT
13,TRBJ1-4,TRBV20-1,.,once,CSAREFLDEKLFF,TGCAGTGCTAGAGAATTCTTAGATGAAAAACTGTTTTTT
15,TRBJ2-2,TRBV11-3,.,many,CASSSYGGNTGELFF,TGTGCCAGCAGCTCTTACGGGGGTAACACCGGGGAGCTGTTTTTT
10,TRBJ2-5,TRBV20-1,.,.,CSAPQETQYF,TGCAGTGCTCCACAAGAGACCCAGTACTTC
15,TRBJ2-1,TRBV7-9,.,.,CASSFFRTADNEQFF,TGTGCCAGCAGCTTTTTTCGGACAGCCGACAATGAGCAGTTCTTC
16,TRBJ2-1,TRBV28,TRBD2,few,CASSLSTSGGYNEQFF,TGTGCCAGCAGTTTATCGACTAGCGGTGGCTACAATGAGCAGTTCTTC
15,TRBJ2-3,TRBV20-1,TRBD2,.,CSARGTSGYPDTQYF,TGCAGTGCTAGGGGGACTAGCGGGTACCCAGATACGCAGTATTTT
14,TRBJ2-7,TRBV19,TRBD1,.,CASSPRTGIHEQYF,TGTGCCAGTAGTCCTCGGACAGGGATCCACGAGCAGTACTTC
16,TRBJ2-7,TRBV19,TRBD1,.,CASSIDDGTGSYEQYF,TGTGCCAGTAGTATAGATGACGGGACAGGAAGCTACGAGCAGTACTTC
14,TRBJ1-4,TRBV15,.,.,CATSRVAGGEKLFF,TGTGCCACCAGCAGAGTTGCGGGGGGGGAAAAACTGTTTTTT
15,TRBJ2-1,TRBV10-3,TRBD2,.,CAISTSGGPYNEQFF,TGTGCCATCAGTACCAGCGGGGGGCCCTACAATGAGCAGTTCTTC
15,TRBJ2-1,TRBV29-1,TRBD2,few,CSVIPVSGGYNEQFF,TGCAGCGTTATACCCGTCAGCGGGGGTTACAATGAGCAGTTCTTC
17,TRBJ2-1,TRBV7-3,.,.,CASSLNRGPGVYNEQFF,TGTGCCAGCAGCTTAAATCGGGGCCCGGGTGTATACAATGAGCAGTTCTTC
10,TRBJ2-7,TRBV20-1,.,.,CSARFGEQYF,TGCAGTGCTAGATTCGGCGAGCAGTACTTC
13,TRBJ1-1,TRBV7-9,TRBD1,.,CASSAGTATEAFF,TGTGCCAGCAGCGCAGGGACAGCGACTGAAGCTTTCTTT
13,TRBJ2-3,TRBV30,.,.,CAWSFWSTDTQYF,TGTGCCTGGAGCTTCTGGAGCACAGATACGCAGTATTTT
16,TRBJ2-1,TRBV12-3/TRBV12-4,TRBD2,.,CASSLTLGTSEGREFF,TGTGCCAGCAGTCTAACCTTGGGGACTAGCGAGGGGAGGGAGTTCTTC
11,TRBJ2-5,TRBV28,.,.,CASSYGQTQYF,TGTGCCAGCAGCTATGGTCAGACCCAGTACTTC
15,TRBJ1-5,TRBV19,.,few,CASTSLKLWNQPQHF,TGTGCCAGTACTAGCCTGAAGCTGTGGAATCAGCCCCAGCATTTT
13,TRBJ2-1,TRBV9,.,few,CASSVGYLPEQFF,TGTGCCAGCAGCGTAGGATACCTGCCTGAGCAGTTCTTC
13,TRBJ1-1,TRBV9,.,.,CASSVAWGTEAFF,TGTGCCAGCAGCGTTGCATGGGGCACTGAAGCTTTCTTT